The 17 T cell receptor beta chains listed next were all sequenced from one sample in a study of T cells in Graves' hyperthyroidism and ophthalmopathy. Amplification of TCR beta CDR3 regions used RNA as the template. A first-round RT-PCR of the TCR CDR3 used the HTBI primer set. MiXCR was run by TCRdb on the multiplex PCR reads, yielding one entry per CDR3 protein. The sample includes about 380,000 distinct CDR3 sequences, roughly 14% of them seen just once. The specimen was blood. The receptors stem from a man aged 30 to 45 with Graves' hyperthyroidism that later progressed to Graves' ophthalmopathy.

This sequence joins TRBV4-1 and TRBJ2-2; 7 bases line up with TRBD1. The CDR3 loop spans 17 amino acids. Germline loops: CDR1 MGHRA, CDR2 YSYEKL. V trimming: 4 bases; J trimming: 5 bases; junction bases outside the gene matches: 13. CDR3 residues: CASSLVGQTLRTGELFF. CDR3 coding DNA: TGCGCCAGCAGCCTAGTGGGACAGACACTCCGGACCGGGGAGCTGTTTTTT.

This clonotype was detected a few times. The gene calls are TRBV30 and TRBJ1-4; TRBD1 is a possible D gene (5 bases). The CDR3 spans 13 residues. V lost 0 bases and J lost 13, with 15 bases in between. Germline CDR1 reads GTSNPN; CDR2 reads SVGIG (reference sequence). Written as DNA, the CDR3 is TGTGCCTGGAGTGTATACAGCAAAAGGGGACTGTTTTTT. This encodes CAWSVYSKRGLFF. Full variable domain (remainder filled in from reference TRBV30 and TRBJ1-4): SQTIHQWPATLVQPVGSPLSLECTVEGTSNPNLYWYRQAAGRGLQLLFYSVGIGQISSEVPQNLSASRPQDRQFILSSKKLLLSDSGFYLCAWSVYSKRGLFFGSGTQLSVL.

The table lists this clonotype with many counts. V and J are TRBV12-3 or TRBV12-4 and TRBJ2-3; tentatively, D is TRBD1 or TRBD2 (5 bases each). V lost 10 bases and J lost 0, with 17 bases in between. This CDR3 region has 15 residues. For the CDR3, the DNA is TGTGCCAACGGGGCCGCCAGTTCTAGCACAGATACGCAGTATTTT. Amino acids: CANGAASSSTDTQYF.

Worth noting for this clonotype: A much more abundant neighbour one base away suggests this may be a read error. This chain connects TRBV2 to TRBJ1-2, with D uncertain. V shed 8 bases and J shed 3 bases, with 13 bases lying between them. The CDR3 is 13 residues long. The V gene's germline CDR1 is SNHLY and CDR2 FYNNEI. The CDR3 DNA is TGTGCCAGCGGGCGGCAGCAAGACTATGGCTACACCTTC. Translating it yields CASGRQQDYGYTF.

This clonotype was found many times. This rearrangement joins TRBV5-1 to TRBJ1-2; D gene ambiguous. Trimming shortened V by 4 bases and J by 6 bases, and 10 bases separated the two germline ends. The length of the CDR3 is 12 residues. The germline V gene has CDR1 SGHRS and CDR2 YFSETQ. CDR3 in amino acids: CASSEDVHGYTF. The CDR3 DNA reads TGCGCCAGCAGCGAGGACGTTCATGGCTACACCTTC.

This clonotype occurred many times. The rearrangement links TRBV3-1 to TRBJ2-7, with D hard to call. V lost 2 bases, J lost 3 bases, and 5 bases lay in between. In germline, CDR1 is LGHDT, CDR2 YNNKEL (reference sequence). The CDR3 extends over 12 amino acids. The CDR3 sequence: CASSQNYYEQYF. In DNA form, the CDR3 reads TGTGCCAGCAGCCAAAACTACTACGAGCAGTACTTC.

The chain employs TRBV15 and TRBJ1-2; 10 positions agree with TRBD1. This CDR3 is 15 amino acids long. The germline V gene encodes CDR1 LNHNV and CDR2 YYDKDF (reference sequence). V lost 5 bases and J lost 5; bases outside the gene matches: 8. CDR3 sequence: CATSETGGRRYGYTF. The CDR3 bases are TGTGCCACCAGCGAGACAGGGGGCAGGAGATATGGCTACACCTTC.

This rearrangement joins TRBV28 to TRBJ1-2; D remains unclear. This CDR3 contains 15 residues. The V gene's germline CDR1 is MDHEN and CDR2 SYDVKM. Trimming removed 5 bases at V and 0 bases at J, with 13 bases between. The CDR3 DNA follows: TGTGCCAGCAGTCCCTACGACGTAGCTAACTATGGCTACACCTTC. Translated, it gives CASSPYDVANYGYTF.

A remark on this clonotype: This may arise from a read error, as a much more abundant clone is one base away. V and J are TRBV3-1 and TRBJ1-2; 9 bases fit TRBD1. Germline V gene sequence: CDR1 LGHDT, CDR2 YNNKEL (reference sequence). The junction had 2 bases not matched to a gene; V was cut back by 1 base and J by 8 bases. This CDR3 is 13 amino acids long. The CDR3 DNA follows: TGTGCCAGCAGCCAAGGGACAGGGGAAGGCTACACCTTC. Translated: CASSQGTGEGYTF. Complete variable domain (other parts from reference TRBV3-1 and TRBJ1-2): DTAVSQTPKYLVTQMGNDKSIKCEQNLGHDTMYWYKQDSKKFLKIMFSYNNKELIINETVPNRFSPKSPDKAHLNLHINSLELGDSAVYFCASSQGTGEGYTFGSGTRLTVV.

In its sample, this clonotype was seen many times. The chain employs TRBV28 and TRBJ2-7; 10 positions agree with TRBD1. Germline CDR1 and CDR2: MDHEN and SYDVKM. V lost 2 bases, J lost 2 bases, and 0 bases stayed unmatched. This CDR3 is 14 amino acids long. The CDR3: CASSLGTGAYEQYF. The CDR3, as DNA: TGTGCCAGCAGTTTAGGGACAGGGGCCTACGAGCAGTACTTC.

The CDR3 sequence is CASSIAGGARNNQPQHF. The DNA of the CDR3 is TGTGCCAGTAGTATAGCAGGGGGCGCGAGGAACAATCAGCCCCAGCATTTT. This rearrangement joins TRBV19 to TRBJ1-5; 8 bases match TRBD1. Germline V gene lookup returns CDR1 LNHDA and CDR2 SQIVND (reference sequence). V lost 1 base, J lost 3 bases, and 8 bases stayed unmatched. There are 17 residues in the CDR3. The full variable domain, with the rest looked up from reference TRBV19 and TRBJ1-5, is DGGITQSPKYLFRKEGQNVTLSCEQNLNHDAMYWYRQDPGQGLRLIYYSQIVNDFQKGDIAEGYSVSREKKESFPLTVTSAQKNPTAFYLCASSIAGGARNNQPQHFGDGTRLSIL.

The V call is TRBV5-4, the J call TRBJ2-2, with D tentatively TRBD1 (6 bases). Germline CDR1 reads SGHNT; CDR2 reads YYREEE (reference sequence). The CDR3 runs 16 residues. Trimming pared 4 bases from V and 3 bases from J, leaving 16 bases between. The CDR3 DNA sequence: TGTGCCAGCAGCAAATTCAGGGGTTTGGACACCGGGGAGCTGTTTTTT. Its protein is CASSKFRGLDTGELFF.

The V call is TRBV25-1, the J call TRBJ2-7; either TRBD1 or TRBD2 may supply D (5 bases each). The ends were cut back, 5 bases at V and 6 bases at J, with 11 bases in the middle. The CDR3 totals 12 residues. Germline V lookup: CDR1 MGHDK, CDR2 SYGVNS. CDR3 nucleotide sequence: TGTGCCAGCAGTTCCTCCGGGACCGAGCAGTACTTC. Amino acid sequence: CASSSSGTEQYF.

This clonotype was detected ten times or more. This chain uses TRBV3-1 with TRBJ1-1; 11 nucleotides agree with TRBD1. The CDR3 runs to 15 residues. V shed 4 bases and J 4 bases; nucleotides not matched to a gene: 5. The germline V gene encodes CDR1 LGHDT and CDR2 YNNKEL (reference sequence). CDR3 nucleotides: TGTGCCAGCAGCCCGCTAGGGACAGGGGGCACTGAAGCTTTCTTT. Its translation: CASSPLGTGGTEAFF. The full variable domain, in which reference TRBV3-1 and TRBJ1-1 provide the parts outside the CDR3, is DTAVSQTPKYLVTQMGNDKSIKCEQNLGHDTMYWYKQDSKKFLKIMFSYNNKELIINETVPNRFSPKSPDKAHLNLHINSLELGDSAVYFCASSPLGTGGTEAFFGQGTRLTVV.

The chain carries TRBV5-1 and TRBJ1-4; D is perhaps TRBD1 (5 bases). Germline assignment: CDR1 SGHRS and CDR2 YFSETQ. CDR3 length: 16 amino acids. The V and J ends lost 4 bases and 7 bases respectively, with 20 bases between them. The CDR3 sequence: CASSGGTSYMGEKLFF. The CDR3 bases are TGCGCCAGCAGCGGCGGGACGTCCTATATGGGTGAAAAACTGTTTTTT.

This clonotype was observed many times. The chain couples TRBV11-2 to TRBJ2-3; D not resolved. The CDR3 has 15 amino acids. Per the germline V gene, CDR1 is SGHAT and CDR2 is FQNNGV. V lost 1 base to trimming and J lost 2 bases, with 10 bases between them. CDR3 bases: TGTGCCAGCAGCTTAGCTAGATCCCACACAGATACGCAGTATTTT. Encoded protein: CASSLARSHTDTQYF.

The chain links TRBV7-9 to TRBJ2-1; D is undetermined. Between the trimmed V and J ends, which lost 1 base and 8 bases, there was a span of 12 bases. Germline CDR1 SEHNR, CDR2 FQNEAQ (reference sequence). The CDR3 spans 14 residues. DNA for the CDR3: TGTGCCAGCAGCTTAGGCGGCATTTTTGATGAGCAGTTCTTC. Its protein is CASSLGGIFDEQFF.